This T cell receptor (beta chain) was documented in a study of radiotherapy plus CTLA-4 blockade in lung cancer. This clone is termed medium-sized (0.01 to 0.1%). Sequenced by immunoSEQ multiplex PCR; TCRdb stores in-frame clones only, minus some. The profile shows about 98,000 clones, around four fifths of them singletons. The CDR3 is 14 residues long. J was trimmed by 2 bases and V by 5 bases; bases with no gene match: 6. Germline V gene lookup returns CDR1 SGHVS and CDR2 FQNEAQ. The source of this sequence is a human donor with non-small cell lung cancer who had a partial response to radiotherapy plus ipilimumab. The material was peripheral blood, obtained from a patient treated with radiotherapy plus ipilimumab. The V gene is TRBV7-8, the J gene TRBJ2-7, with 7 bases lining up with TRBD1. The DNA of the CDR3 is TGTGCCAGCAGCGCCACTGGACAGGCCTACGAGCAGTACTTC. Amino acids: CASSATGQAYEQYF.